These 26 T cell receptor beta chains share one sample of origin, sequenced in a study of blood T cell repertoires in COVID-19. This table comes from immunoSEQ multiplex PCR, and its TCRdb copy is limited to in-frame clones, with some not included. Altogether around 190,000 clones are present, roughly 84% being singletons, with the ten largest covering around 3.5%. Source material: PBMCs or T cells enriched from blood (not recorded which). Every receptor here comes from a woman in her 30s who had recovered from COVID-19.

As regards this clone: In the same sample, other DNA sequences code for this CDR3. CDR3 in amino acids: CASSQARDTEAFF. Written as DNA, the CDR3 is TGTGCCAGCAGCCAAGCGAGAGACACTGAAGCTTTCTTT. This chain joins TRBV3-1 (or the pseudogene TRBV3-2) and TRBJ1-1, with D unclear. Germline loops: CDR1 LGHDT, CDR2 YNNKEL (reference sequence). CDR3 length equals 13 residues. The V and J ends lost 1 base and 3 bases respectively, with 6 bases between them.

The chain uses TRBV7-3 and TRBJ1-6, with 8 positions matching TRBD1. J gave up 10 bases and V 1 base, and 6 bases lay outside the gene matches. The CDR3 has 15 amino acids. Germline CDR1 and CDR2: SGHTA and FQGTGA. The CDR3 is CASSLRTGNSSPLHF. CDR3 sequence (DNA): TGTGCCAGCAGCTTAAGGACAGGGAATAGCTCACCCCTCCACTTT.

The chain links TRBV2 to TRBJ2-1; D perhaps matches TRBD2 (6 bases). CDR3 length equals 16 residues. Trimming took 6 bases from V and 0 from J, leaving 15 bases between them. The germline V gene has CDR1 SNHLY and CDR2 FYNNEI. In DNA form, the CDR3 reads TGTGCCAGCAGGAACTTCGGAGGGGTCTCCTACAATGAGCAGTTCTTC. Protein: CASRNFGGVSYNEQFF.

This clone was observed a single time. The chain carries TRBV28 and TRBJ1-1; TRBD1 is a possible D gene (6 bases). The germline gives CDR1 MDHEN, CDR2 SYDVKM. The CDR3 spans 14 residues. Trimming stripped 5 bases from V and 5 bases from J, with 15 bases between. This CDR3 reads CASSPLGGETEAFF. CDR3 nucleotides: TGTGCCAGCAGTCCCTTAGGGGGGGAGACTGAAGCTTTCTTT. The full variable domain, rest sourced from reference TRBV28 and TRBJ1-1, is DVKVTQSSRYLVKRTGEKVFLECVQDMDHENMFWYRQDPGLGLRLIYFSYDVKMKEKGDIPEGYSVSREKKERFSLILESASTNQTSMYLCASSPLGGETEAFFGQGTRLTVV.

V is TRBV28 and J is TRBJ2-3, with 9 bases aligning to TRBD2. Trimming took 1 base from V and 5 from J; bases not matched to a gene: 10. This CDR3 has 17 residues. Germline V gives CDR1 MDHEN, CDR2 SYDVKM. This chain's CDR3 is CASSLLGAGGPGDTQYF. CDR3 coding DNA: TGTGCCAGCAGTTTATTGGGCGCGGGAGGGCCAGGAGATACGCAGTATTTT.

The chain couples TRBV15 to TRBJ2-1; 8 nucleotides match TRBD2. Trimming took 4 bases from V and 10 from J; bases not matched to a gene: 9. The germline gives CDR1 LNHNV, CDR2 YYDKDF (reference sequence). This CDR3 is 14 amino acids long. The CDR3 nucleotides read TGTGCCACCAGCACGCCCCGGGGGGGAGAGGAGCAGTTCTTC. Translated, it gives CATSTPRGGEEQFF.

This chain joins TRBV19 and TRBJ1-6; a possible D gene is TRBD1 (6 bases). The V gene's germline CDR1 is LNHDA and CDR2 SQIVND (reference sequence). This CDR3 comprises 14 residues. Trimming left V 6 bases short and J 7 bases short, with 13 bases between. The CDR3 spells CASSGTPTNSPLHF. CDR3 nucleotides: TGTGCCAGTAGCGGGACACCTACGAATTCACCCCTCCACTTT. The complete variable domain, with remaining parts taken from reference TRBV19 and TRBJ1-6, reads DGGITQSPKYLFRKEGQNVTLSCEQNLNHDAMYWYRQDPGQGLRLIYYSQIVNDFQKGDIAEGYSVSREKKESFPLTVTSAQKNPTAFYLCASSGTPTNSPLHFGNGTRLTVT.

With regard to this clone: Distinct nucleotide sequences in the sample also encode this CDR3. The chain joins TRBV3-1 (or the pseudogene TRBV3-2) to TRBJ1-2; 12 bases fit TRBD1. Trimming removed 0 bases from V and 7 bases from J; junction bases left unmatched: 6. CDR1 is LGHDT and CDR2 is YNNKEL in the germline V gene (reference sequence). CDR3 length: 16 amino acids. The CDR3 sequence is CASSQDRDRGRGGYTF. CDR3 in DNA: TGTGCCAGCAGCCAAGATAGGGACAGGGGGCGGGGTGGCTACACCTTC.

The CDR3 is CASSFVLNTEAFF. The CDR3 DNA is TGTGCCAGCAGTTTCGTCCTCAACACTGAAGCTTTCTTT. J is TRBJ1-1 and V is TRBV12-3 or TRBV12-4; no reliable D call. The CDR3 covers 13 residues. V lost 3 bases, J lost 2 bases, and 7 bases lay in between.

The chain is built from TRBV7-6 and TRBJ2-3; 10 bases are a match to TRBD2. The CDR3 sequence is 16 residues long. CDR1 SGHVS and CDR2 FNYEAQ come from the germline V gene. Trimming at V came to 2 bases and at J to 1 base, leaving 3 bases not matched to a gene. DNA for the CDR3: TGTGCCAGCAGCTTACTAGCGGGGGCCCGCACAGATACGCAGTATTTT. Protein sequence: CASSLLAGARTDTQYF.

This clone was counted only a few times. Here the CDR3 reads CASSDAGAADTQYF. Here the CDR3 DNA reads TGTGCCAGCAGTGACGCGGGGGCAGCAGATACGCAGTATTTT. The chain has TRBV6-1 and TRBJ2-3; perhaps TRBD2 as D (7 bases). V gave up 3 bases and J gave up 4 bases, with 11 bases separating them. The CDR3 spans 14 residues. The germline CDR1 and CDR2 sequences are MNHNS and SASEGT.

V and J are TRBV5-1 and TRBJ1-6, with TRBD1 as a possible D gene (5 bases). This CDR3 has 17 residues. Looked up from germline, CDR1 is SGHRS and CDR2 is YFSETQ. V lost 1 base, J lost 2 bases, and 13 bases lay in between. CDR3 region: CASSLIVGTPYNSPLHF. Here the CDR3 DNA reads TGCGCCAGCAGCTTGATTGTGGGGACTCCCTATAATTCACCCCTCCACTTT.

The chain joins TRBV19 to TRBJ1-5, with D uncertain. CDR1 and CDR2 from the germline V gene are LNHDA and SQIVND (reference sequence). V gave up 3 bases and J gave up 0 bases, with 9 bases separating them. The CDR3 totals 15 residues. The CDR3 region has the DNA TGTGCCAGTAGTATGGGCAGGCATAGCAATCAGCCCCAGCATTTT. It codes for CASSMGRHSNQPQHF.

The chain recombines TRBV21-1 with TRBJ2-3; whether TRBD2, the table's D call, matches the DNA was not checked. TRBV21-1 is flagged as a pseudogene. This CDR3 contains 16 residues. CDR3 sequence (DNA): TGTGCCAGCAGCAAAGTCCCAGCGGGAGGGGGAGATACGCAGTATTTT. Translating it yields CASSKVPAGGGDTQYF.

In this sample, this clone turned up once. The chain couples TRBV19 to TRBJ1-5; D is unclear. Germline V CDR1 and CDR2: LNHDA, SQIVND (reference sequence). The V end was cut by 6 bases, the J end by 3 bases, with 15 bases between. This CDR3 contains 15 residues. The CDR3 DNA reads TGTGCCAGTAGGGTCTTGGGCAGAAACAATCAGCCCCAGCATTTT. This translates into CASRVLGRNNQPQHF. The full variable domain, its missing parts supplied by reference TRBV19 and TRBJ1-5, is DGGITQSPKYLFRKEGQNVTLSCEQNLNHDAMYWYRQDPGQGLRLIYYSQIVNDFQKGDIAEGYSVSREKKESFPLTVTSAQKNPTAFYLCASRVLGRNNQPQHFGDGTRLSIL.

The chain carries TRBV19 and TRBJ1-1; 9 bases are shared with TRBD1. V lost 3 bases to trimming and J lost 4 bases; unmatched junction nucleotides: 9. Looked up from germline, CDR1 is LNHDA and CDR2 is SQIVND (reference sequence). The CDR3 sequence is 16 residues long. CDR3 nucleotide sequence: TGTGCCAGTAGTATGTCTGGGACAGGGTGGGGCACTGAAGCTTTCTTT. Its translation: CASSMSGTGWGTEAFF.

The V call is TRBV7-2, the J call TRBJ2-5; no definite D call. The germline gives CDR1 SGHTA, CDR2 FQGNSA. V gave up 5 bases and J gave up 1 base, with 17 bases separating them. This CDR3 region has 16 residues. CDR3 bases: TGTGCCAGCAGCCCCCGGCGAGGTAGAGCCCAAGAGACCCAGTACTTC. Translating gives CASSPRRGRAQETQYF.

The DNA of the CDR3 is TGTGCCAGTAGTCCAAGAAAGCGGGGTCAAGAGACCCAGTACTTC. Translated, it gives CASSPRKRGQETQYF. J is TRBJ2-5 and V is TRBV19, with 7 bases lining up with TRBD2. The CDR3 loop spans 15 amino acids. Unmatched junction bases numbered 8, after V lost 5 bases and J lost 2 bases. Germline V CDR1 and CDR2: LNHDA, SQIVND (reference sequence).

The chain recombines TRBV18 with TRBJ2-3; D call uncertain. Trimming left V 3 bases short and J 0 bases short, with 13 bases between. This CDR3 contains 16 residues. CDR1 is KGHSH and CDR2 is LQKENI in the germline V gene. The CDR3 nucleotides read TGTGCCAGCTCACCTCTTTTGAGCGTGAGCACAGATACGCAGTATTTT. It codes for CASSPLLSVSTDTQYF.

The chain links TRBV11-2 to TRBJ1-1; TRBD1 aligns across 11 bases. Germline CDR1 and CDR2: SGHAT and FQNNGV. This CDR3 is 15 amino acids long. The trim removed 5 bases at V and 5 bases at J, leaving 7 bases unmatched. DNA for the CDR3: TGTGCCAGCAGCGAGCGGACAGGGGGCTTTACTGAAGCTTTCTTT. Protein product: CASSERTGGFTEAFF.

The chain employs TRBV9 and TRBJ2-7, with 8 positions matching TRBD2. After removal of 0 bases from V and 4 bases from J, the junction contained 9 bases not matched to a gene. There are 16 residues in the CDR3. Looked up from germline, CDR1 is SGDLS and CDR2 is YYNGEE. Here the CDR3 DNA reads TGTGCCAGCAGCGTAGGCGTGGGTCTAGCGGGTTACGAGCAGTACTTC. The encoded protein is CASSVGVGLAGYEQYF.

This chain uses TRBV29-1 with TRBJ1-2; D is unclear. The V and J ends lost 0 bases and 4 bases respectively, with 6 bases between them. The CDR3 has 12 residues. CDR1 is SQVTM, CDR2 ANQGSEA, per germline. This CDR3 reads CSVEDLSYGYTF. The CDR3 DNA is TGCAGCGTTGAAGATCTAAGCTATGGCTACACCTTC.

The rearrangement links TRBV5-5 to TRBJ1-5; D may be TRBD1 (5 bases). Germline CDR1 reads SGHKS; CDR2 reads YYEKEE (reference sequence). This CDR3 is 15 amino acids long. V lost 1 base and J lost 1, with 9 bases in between. The CDR3 region has the DNA TGTGCCAGCAGCTTGCGGGGGGGGAGCAATCAGCCCCAGCATTTT. This sequence encodes CASSLRGGSNQPQHF. The whole variable domain, filled in from reference TRBV5-5 and TRBJ1-5, reads DAGVTQSPTHLIKTRGQQVTLRCSPISGHKSVSWYQQVLGQGPQFIFQYYEKEERGRGNFPDRFSARQFPNYSSELNVNALLLGDSALYLCASSLRGGSNQPQHFGDGTRLSIL.

The chain joins TRBV21-1 to TRBJ1-2; the DNA was not used to check the table's D call, TRBD1. TRBV21-1 is tagged as a pseudogene. This CDR3 has 16 residues. CDR3 in amino acids: CASSKAGQGLSDGYTF. Here the CDR3 DNA reads TGTGCCAGCAGCAAAGCGGGACAGGGGCTAAGTGATGGCTACACCTTC.

The chain joins TRBV7-2 to TRBJ1-2, with D hard to call. The germline V gene encodes CDR1 SGHTA and CDR2 FQGNSA. The V end lost 1 base, the J end lost 8 bases, and 23 bases lay between the germline ends. This CDR3 spans 17 amino acids. The CDR3 region is CASSLVKQTGLVDGYTF. The CDR3 DNA is TGTGCCAGCAGCTTAGTTAAGCAAACGGGTCTCGTTGACGGCTACACCTTC.

CDR3 in amino acids: CASSVRDSYNEQFF. The CDR3 DNA reads TGTGCCAGCAGCGTACGGGACAGTTACAATGAGCAGTTCTTC. The chain couples TRBV7-9 to TRBJ2-1; TRBD1 matches at 7 bases. After removal of 5 bases from V and 4 bases from J, the junction contained 5 bases not matched to a gene. This CDR3 is 14 amino acids long. Germline V gene sequence: CDR1 SEHNR, CDR2 FQNEAQ (reference sequence).